This TCR beta chain came from a study of T cell changes during pregnancy in multiple sclerosis. Here immunoSEQ multiplex PCR was the method, and the copy in TCRdb shows in-frame clones only, minus some. The sample gives approximately 69,000 clones, around nine tenths of which show up once; approximately 2% is in the top ten. Germline V lookup: CDR1 ENHRY, CDR2 SYGVKD. This CDR3 is built from 15 residues. The V and J ends lost 3 bases and 8 bases, in that order; junction bases with no gene match: 5. This sample comprised peripheral blood, obtained in the second trimester of pregnancy. The chain combines TRBV10-3 with TRBJ2-3; 13 bases map to TRBD2. The source of this sequence is a female donor in good health, enrolled as a control in a pregnancy study. As DNA, the CDR3 is TGTGCCATCAGTGAAACTAGCGGGGGGGCAACTACGCAGTATTTT. Its translation: CAISETSGGATTQYF.